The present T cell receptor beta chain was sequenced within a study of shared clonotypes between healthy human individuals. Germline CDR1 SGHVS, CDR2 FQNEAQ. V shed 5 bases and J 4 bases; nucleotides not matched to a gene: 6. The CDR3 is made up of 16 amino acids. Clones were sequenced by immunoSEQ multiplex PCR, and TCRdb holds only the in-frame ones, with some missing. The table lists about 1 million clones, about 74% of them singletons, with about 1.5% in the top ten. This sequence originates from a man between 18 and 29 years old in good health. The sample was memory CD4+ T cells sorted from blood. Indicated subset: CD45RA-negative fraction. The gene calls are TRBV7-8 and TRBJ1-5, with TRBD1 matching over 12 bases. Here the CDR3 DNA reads TGTGCCAGCAGCCCTGGGACAGGGGGCCGTAATCAGCCCCAGCATTTT. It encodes CASSPGTGGRNQPQHF.